The next 19 T cell receptor beta chains were all read from a single sample in a study of long-term antiretroviral therapy in people with HIV. Researchers ran immunoSEQ v3.0 at survey level. Clones were read by immunoSEQ multiplex PCR, and TCRdb kept only the in-frame ones, dropping some. The top ten clones hold less than 2.5% of a sample with fewer than 25,000 clones, 90% to 95% of them seen once. Material: unsorted PBMCs, obtained about 4.9 years after starting antiretroviral therapy. The receptors derive from a woman aged 50 to 65 with HIV.

The V call is TRBV19, the J call TRBJ2-2, with unresolved D. The CDR3 covers 14 residues. The V and J ends lost 6 bases and 1 base respectively, with 9 bases between them. The germline CDR1 and CDR2 sequences are LNHDA and SQIVND (reference sequence). The CDR3 reads CASSYIWNTGELFF. The CDR3 DNA sequence: TGTGCCAGTAGCTACATCTGGAACACCGGGGAGCTGTTTTTT.

The chain links TRBV19 to TRBJ2-5; 9 bases align to TRBD2. The CDR3 contains 16 residues. The germline gives CDR1 LNHDA, CDR2 SQIVND (reference sequence). Germline trimming cut 2 bases from V and 5 bases from J; bases unmatched to any gene: 9. The CDR3 nucleotides are TGTGCCAGTAGTATAAGGTCGGCGGGAGGGAGTGAGACCCAGTACTTC. Its protein product is CASSIRSAGGSETQYF.

The V gene is TRBV4-2, the J gene TRBJ2-6; unclear D gene. Germline loops: CDR1 LGHNA, CDR2 YNFKEQ. With 5 bases removed from V and 5 bases from J, the gap between germline ends came to 22 bases. The CDR3 spans 18 residues. This chain's CDR3 is CASSVHHKGYNRANVLTF. The CDR3 nucleotides read TGTGCCAGCAGCGTTCACCACAAAGGTTACAATCGGGCCAACGTCCTGACTTTC.

The chain combines TRBV12-5 with TRBJ2-7; no reliable D call. Germline CDR1 reads LGHNT; CDR2 reads FRNRAP. The CDR3 covers 15 residues. V was clipped by 1 base and J by 4 bases, with 14 bases between them. The DNA for the CDR3 is TGTGCTAGTGGTTTGGATCCTAGTGGGCCATACGAGCAGTACTTC. Amino acid sequence: CASGLDPSGPYEQYF.

This clone was detected only a few times. This rearrangement joins TRBV19 to TRBJ2-2; TRBD1 agrees at 7 bases. Germline CDR1 and CDR2: LNHDA and SQIVND (reference sequence). V gave up 5 bases and J gave up 1 base; unmatched junction bases: 7. The CDR3 spans 16 residues. The DNA for the CDR3 is TGTGCCAGTAGTCCGGAGACAGGGTGGAACACCGGGGAGCTGTTTTTT. This translates into CASSPETGWNTGELFF.

The chain employs TRBV15 and TRBJ1-1; unclear D gene. Germline CDR1 LNHNV, CDR2 YYDKDF (reference sequence). The CDR3 extends over 20 amino acids. Trimming removed 0 bases from V and 5 bases from J, with 28 bases in between. The CDR3 here is CATSRDRAGGGPISVTEAFF. CDR3 nucleotide sequence: TGTGCCACCAGCAGAGATCGGGCAGGTGGCGGACCAATAAGCGTAACTGAAGCTTTCTTT.

This chain links TRBV20-1 with TRBJ2-1; D unclear. The germline CDR1 and CDR2 sequences are DFQATT and SNEGSKA (reference sequence). This CDR3 has 11 residues. Trimming stripped 5 bases from V and 5 bases from J, with 7 bases between. The CDR3 region has the DNA TGCAGTGCTGAACTACACAATGAGCAGTTCTTC. Encoded protein: CSAELHNEQFF.

This clone occurred once. This chain connects TRBV27 to TRBJ2-1; D may match TRBD1 or TRBD2 (6 bases each). Per the germline V gene, CDR1 is MNHEY and CDR2 is SMNVEV (reference sequence). This CDR3 spans 16 amino acids. V lost 5 bases and J lost 0, with 14 bases in between. The CDR3 coding sequence is TGTGCCAGCAGTCCTCGAGGGGGGTTCTCCTACAATGAGCAGTTCTTC. This gives the protein CASSPRGGFSYNEQFF.

CDR3 DNA sequence: TGTGCCAGCAGTTCCAGACAGACTCCTCTTAACACCGGGGAGCTGTTTTTT. Translating gives CASSSRQTPLNTGELFF. The chain uses TRBV27 and TRBJ2-2; weak D call: TRBD1 (5 bases). V lost 4 bases, J lost 2 bases, and 17 bases lay in between. The CDR3 length is 17 residues. Germline CDR1 MNHEY, CDR2 SMNVEV (reference sequence).

The CDR3: CASSLGGLADTDTQYF. In DNA form, the CDR3 reads TGCGCCAGCAGCTTGGGGGGACTAGCGGATACAGATACGCAGTATTTT. The J gene is TRBJ2-3, the V gene TRBV5-1; 11 bases are shared with TRBD2. V trimming: 0 bases; J trimming: 3 bases; junction bases outside the gene matches: 3. Germline values: CDR1 SGHRS, CDR2 YFSETQ. This CDR3 has 16 residues.

V is TRBV6-6 and J is TRBJ2-2; 7 bases are shared with TRBD1. The CDR3 extends over 13 amino acids. V shed 8 bases, J shed 1 base, and the junction held 1 base outside the gene matches. Germline V gene sequence: CDR1 MNHNY, CDR2 SVGAGI (reference sequence). CDR3 region: CASGTENTGELFF. The DNA of the CDR3 is TGTGCCAGCGGGACAGAGAACACCGGGGAGCTGTTTTTT.

V and J are TRBV2 and TRBJ2-5; 8 nucleotides line up with TRBD2. The CDR3 extends over 16 amino acids. Germline CDR1 is SNHLY and CDR2 is FYNNEI. V lost 6 bases to trimming and J lost 5 bases; unmatched junction nucleotides: 14. CDR3 loop: CASRNSGTGGRETQYF. DNA for the CDR3: TGTGCCAGCAGGAATAGCGGGACCGGGGGGAGGGAGACCCAGTACTTC.

The chain combines TRBV4-1 with TRBJ2-3, with 7 bases matching TRBD2. The germline V gene encodes CDR1 MGHRA and CDR2 YSYEKL. V lost 3 bases to trimming and J lost 3 bases; unmatched junction nucleotides: 6. This CDR3 region has 15 residues. The CDR3 DNA sequence: TGCGCCAGCAGCCAGGTCGGACTAGAAACAGATACGCAGTATTTT. Translating it yields CASSQVGLETDTQYF.

The CDR3 bases are TGTGCCAGCAGTTACAGGGGACAGCAGAACAATCAGCCCCAGCATTTT. It yields the protein CASSYRGQQNNQPQHF. The chain recombines TRBV6-8 with TRBJ1-5; 7 positions agree with TRBD1. With V trimmed by 2 bases and J by 3 bases, 7 bases remained unmatched. Germline CDR1 and CDR2: MNHGY and SAAAGT. The CDR3 covers 16 residues.

The genes are TRBV2 and TRBJ1-3, with D maybe TRBD1 (5 bases). Trimming cost V 5 bases and J 0 bases, with 23 bases left between them. CDR3 size: 19 residues. The germline gives CDR1 SNHLY, CDR2 FYNNEI. CDR3 amino acids: CASSWPSEPGHHSGNTIYF. CDR3 sequence (DNA): TGTGCCAGCAGTTGGCCCAGTGAACCAGGACACCACTCTGGAAACACCATATATTTT.

The chain recombines TRBV6-1 with TRBJ1-5; a possible D gene is TRBD1 (6 bases). In germline, CDR1 is MNHNS, CDR2 SASEGT. This CDR3 has 13 residues. V was shortened by 8 bases and J by 0 bases, with 8 bases between the two germline ends. CDR3 sequence: CASGTYSNQPQHF. CDR3 nucleotides: TGTGCCAGCGGGACATATAGCAATCAGCCCCAGCATTTT.

The gene calls are TRBV7-9 and TRBJ1-1; 7 bases are a match to TRBD1. This CDR3 has 16 residues. Trimming at V came to 1 base and at J to 1 base, leaving 6 bases not matched to a gene. Germline assignment: CDR1 SEHNR and CDR2 FQNEAQ (reference sequence). In nucleotides, the CDR3 is TGTGCCAGCAGCTTAGGATCAGGGGGTTCGAACACTGAAGCTTTCTTT. Amino acids: CASSLGSGGSNTEAFF.

This rearrangement joins TRBV7-8 to TRBJ2-7; no definite D call. Germline values: CDR1 SGHVS, CDR2 FQNEAQ. Trimming cost V 1 base and J 3 bases, with 13 bases left between them. This CDR3 contains 15 residues. In DNA form, the CDR3 reads TGTGCCAGCAGCTTAGAGTTAGTTAAGAACTACGAGCAGTACTTC. Translating it yields CASSLELVKNYEQYF. Together with reference TRBV7-8 and TRBJ2-7, the CDR3 gives the full variable domain: GAGVSQSPRYKVAKRGQDVALRCDPISGHVSLFWYQQALGQGPEFLTYFQNEAQLDKSGLPSDRFFAERPEGSVSTLKIQRTQQEDSAVYLCASSLELVKNYEQYFGPGTRLTVT.

The chain recombines TRBV19 with TRBJ1-5; D gene ambiguous. The V end lost 3 bases, the J end lost 0 bases, and 18 bases lay between the germline ends. Germline V gives CDR1 LNHDA, CDR2 SQIVND (reference sequence). The CDR3 has 18 amino acids. CDR3 DNA sequence: TGTGCCAGTAGTATTTCGGTGGTGAGGTCAACTAGCAATCAGCCCCAGCATTTT. Amino acid sequence: CASSISVVRSTSNQPQHF.